This T cell receptor (beta chain) comes out of a study of neoadjuvant anti-PD-1 for oral cavity cancer. Measured with immunoSEQ multiplex PCR; TCRdb has only the in-frame clones, and not every one. The table shows about 14,000 clones, with around 40% occurring only once. Sample time point: after neoadjuvant nivolumab, at surgical resection. Germline V lookup: CDR1 ENHRY, CDR2 SYGVKD. The CDR3 extends over 13 amino acids. Trimming took 4 bases from V and 2 from J, leaving 8 bases between them. This clonotype originated in a person aged 35 to 85 with oral cavity squamous cell carcinoma. The V gene is TRBV10-3, the J gene TRBJ2-5, with D tentatively TRBD1 (6 bases). The sequences come from tumor tissue, collected after nivolumab (anti-PD-1) treatment. CDR3: CAISGTVQETQYF. The DNA of the CDR3 is TGTGCCATCAGTGGGACAGTTCAAGAGACCCAGTACTTC.